These 27 T cell receptor beta chains were all obtained from the same sample, sequenced in a study of regulatory T cells in long-lasting Graves disease. With iRepertoire HTBI primers and Arm-PCR of CDR3 regions, TCR beta libraries were built. MiXCR was run by TCRdb on the multiplex PCR reads, yielding one entry per CDR3 protein. Here the sample spans almost 350,000 distinct CDR3 sequences, around a fifth being singletons. The sample's time point: persistent/refractory GD, antithyroid drugs over 5 years with positive TRAb. The TCR library was made from RNA that had been extracted from PBMCs in TRIzol. Sequenced material: peripheral blood mononuclear cells (PBMCs), taken when the disease was refractory, from a patient treated with antithyroid drugs. The receptors derive from a female donor with Graves disease.

This clonotype showed up just a few times. Since a much larger clone is just one base distant, this may be a read error. The rearrangement joins TRBV3-1 to TRBJ2-4; 10 bases match TRBD2. The CDR3 is made up of 13 amino acids. Germline CDR1 reads LGHDT; CDR2 reads YNNKEL (reference sequence). As DNA, the CDR3 is TGTACCAGCAGCAGCGGGAGGGCGGGCATTCAGTACTTC. It codes for CTSSSGRAGIQYF.

Many counts were recorded for this clonotype. This chain uses TRBV27 with TRBJ1-5; 7 nucleotides agree with TRBD1. This CDR3 is 15 amino acids long. Germline-derived CDR1 and CDR2 are MNHEY and SMNVEV (reference sequence). Trimming cost V 8 bases and J 3 bases; bases outside gene matches: 10. The CDR3 spells CASSIGTEANQPQHF. The CDR3, as DNA: TGTGCCAGCTCCATTGGGACAGAGGCCAATCAGCCCCAGCATTTT.

This clonotype appeared many times. The rearrangement joins TRBV28 to TRBJ2-7, with TRBD2 identical over 8 bases. Germline lookup yields CDR1 MDHEN and CDR2 SYDVKM. After removal of 7 bases from V and 1 base from J, the junction contained 6 bases not matched to a gene. The CDR3 sequence is 14 residues long. CDR3 sequence (DNA): TGTGCCAGCATGGCGGGAGGATATTCCTACGAGCAGTACTTC. Its translation: CASMAGGYSYEQYF.

This clonotype was observed a few times. The V and J genes are TRBV20-1 and TRBJ2-4; perhaps TRBD1 as D (6 bases). The germline gives CDR1 DFQATT, CDR2 SNEGSKA (reference sequence). Trimming removed 3 bases from V and 4 bases from J, with 19 bases in between. CDR3 length: 16 amino acids. The CDR3 protein is CSASSSSPGVKNIQYF. In DNA, the CDR3 is TGCAGTGCTAGCTCCTCCTCCCCAGGGGTTAAAAACATTCAGTACTTC.

Ten or more counts support this clonotype. The chain carries TRBV10-3 and TRBJ1-1; D is possibly TRBD1 (6 bases). V dropped 6 bases and J dropped 0 bases, with 11 bases sitting between them. CDR1 is ENHRY, CDR2 SYGVKD, per germline. This CDR3 comprises 14 residues. This CDR3 reads CAISWTEMNTEAFF. The CDR3 DNA follows: TGTGCCATCAGCTGGACAGAGATGAACACTGAAGCTTTCTTT.

The chain uses TRBV10-3 and TRBJ1-6; D unclear. The germline gives CDR1 ENHRY, CDR2 SYGVKD. With 0 bases removed from V and 10 bases from J, the gap between germline ends came to 13 bases. This CDR3 comprises 15 residues. The CDR3 DNA sequence: TGTGCCATCAGTGAGTCGTCGACCGGGGAATCACCCCTCCACTTT. This codes for CAISESSTGESPLHF.

In this sample, this clonotype turned up many times. This chain joins TRBV28 and TRBJ2-7; D perhaps matches TRBD1 (6 bases). Between the trimmed V and J ends, which lost 5 bases and 2 bases, there was a span of 13 bases. The V gene's germline CDR1 is MDHEN and CDR2 SYDVKM. The CDR3 covers 14 residues. CDR3 in DNA: TGTGCCAGCAGTCCAGGGGCCCGACCCTACGAGCAGTACTTC. Amino acid sequence: CASSPGARPYEQYF.

This clonotype was recorded many times. The rearrangement links TRBV27 to TRBJ2-7; weak D call: TRBD2 (6 bases). The CDR3 consists of 15 residues. Deletions cut 2 bases from V and 3 bases from J, with 14 bases between. Germline-derived CDR1 and CDR2 are MNHEY and SMNVEV (reference sequence). CDR3 sequence (DNA): TGTGCCAGCAGTTTAGCGGGGCACCCCTACTACGAGCAGTACTTC. Translating it yields CASSLAGHPYYEQYF.

In its sample, this clonotype was seen once. The chain couples TRBV4-3 to TRBJ1-2; 7 nucleotides match TRBD1. Germline CDR1 and CDR2: LGHNA and YSLEER. Trimming at V came to 4 bases and at J to 4 bases, leaving 12 bases not matched to a gene. The CDR3 length is 16 residues. The CDR3 coding sequence is TGCGCCAGCAGCCCGACACACAGGGGCCTTAGCTATGGCTACACCTTC. Translation gives CASSPTHRGLSYGYTF.

This clonotype appeared many times. The V call is TRBV20-1, the J call TRBJ2-5; 7 bases map to TRBD1. The trim removed 6 bases at V and 2 bases at J, leaving 3 bases unmatched. This CDR3 spans 12 amino acids. The germline V gene encodes CDR1 DFQATT and CDR2 SNEGSKA (reference sequence). The CDR3 DNA follows: TGCAGTGCCAAACAGGGGCAAGAGACCCAGTACTTC. This encodes CSAKQGQETQYF.

Points on this clonotype: A read error may explain this, as a much larger clone is one base away. The rearrangement uses TRBV5-4 and TRBJ1-1; tentative D call: TRBD1 (5 bases). CDR3 length: 15 amino acids. Germline V lookup: CDR1 SGHNT, CDR2 YYREEE (reference sequence). This chain's CDR3 is CDSSSGTYSTTEAFF. CDR3 nucleotides: TGTGACAGCAGCTCCGGGACCTACAGTACCACTGAAGCTTTCTTT.

This clonotype was seen repeatedly, ten times or more. The genes are TRBV2 and TRBJ2-2; 11 bases agree with TRBD2. V was clipped by 4 bases and J by 1 base; unmatched bases: 2. This CDR3 spans 16 amino acids. Germline CDR1 is SNHLY and CDR2 is FYNNEI. CDR3 in DNA: TGTGCCAGCAGTGCCCTAGCGGGGGGGAACACCGGGGAGCTGTTTTTT. This codes for CASSALAGGNTGELFF.

This clonotype appeared a few times. The genes are TRBV7-2 and TRBJ1-1; D is undetermined. Germline assignment: CDR1 SGHTA and CDR2 FQGNSA. This CDR3 has 17 amino acids. V lost 2 bases, J lost 3 bases, and 19 bases lay in between. CDR3 protein: CASSLPSYRSRDTEAFF. The CDR3 DNA reads TGTGCCAGCAGCTTACCCTCCTACAGAAGTCGGGACACTGAAGCTTTCTTT.

J is TRBJ2-7 and V is TRBV13, with D maybe TRBD2 (5 bases). The CDR3 loop spans 15 amino acids. The V gene's germline CDR1 is PRHDT and CDR2 FYEKMQ (reference sequence). Trimming cost V 5 bases and J 2 bases, with 16 bases left between them. For the CDR3, the DNA is TGTGCCAGCAGCCGCCGGGAAGCGGTTCCCTACGAGCAGTACTTC. It encodes CASSRREAVPYEQYF.

Ten or more counts support this clonotype. The V gene is TRBV28, the J gene TRBJ2-7; 11 bases line up with TRBD1. Losses at the gene ends were 6 bases for V and 3 bases for J; bases not matched to a gene: 7. Germline V gives CDR1 MDHEN, CDR2 SYDVKM. This CDR3 is 15 amino acids long. The CDR3 sequence: CASSYRDRGGYEQYF. CDR3 in DNA: TGTGCCAGCAGCTACCGGGACAGGGGGGGCTACGAGCAGTACTTC.

The chain joins TRBV20-1 to TRBJ2-7, with 8 bases identical to TRBD2. Unmatched junction bases numbered 5, after V lost 3 bases and J lost 1 base. This CDR3 contains 14 residues. CDR1 DFQATT and CDR2 SNEGSKA come from the germline V gene (reference sequence). The chain's CDR3 is CSASLAGRSYEQYF. The CDR3 DNA follows: TGCAGTGCTAGCTTAGCGGGAAGGTCCTACGAGCAGTACTTC.

This clonotype has ten or more counts. The chain couples TRBV6-5 to TRBJ1-5, with D hard to call. Per germline, CDR1 MNHEY and CDR2 SVGAGI. Deletions cut 4 bases from V and 7 bases from J, with 11 bases between. The CDR3 spans 13 residues. The CDR3 spells CASSWTREQPQHF. The CDR3 DNA reads as TGTGCCAGCAGTTGGACCCGAGAACAGCCCCAGCATTTT.

In the case of this clonotype: A much larger clone lies one base from this, so it may be a read error. The chain is built from TRBV10-3 and TRBJ1-5; 8 bases match TRBD1. This CDR3 spans 13 amino acids. Germline CDR1 reads ENHRY; CDR2 reads SYGVKD. The junction had 0 bases not matched to a gene; V was cut back by 4 bases and J by 4 bases. CDR3: CAISGDRNQPQHF. The CDR3 bases are TGTGCCATCAGTGGGGACAGGAATCAGCCCCAGCATTTT.

This clonotype was counted between two and nine times. J is TRBJ1-2 and V is TRBV7-2, with TRBD1 as a possible D gene (6 bases). The CDR3 is 14 residues long. Per the germline V gene, CDR1 is SGHTA and CDR2 is FQGNSA. V dropped 2 bases and J dropped 2 bases, with 9 bases sitting between them. The CDR3 protein is CASSLRTDNYGYTF. As DNA, the CDR3 is TGTGCCAGCAGCTTAAGGACAGACAACTATGGCTACACCTTC.

This clonotype was picked up a small number of times. The chain uses TRBV30 and TRBJ1-5, with D perhaps TRBD1 (5 bases). The germline gives CDR1 GTSNPN, CDR2 SVGIG (reference sequence). The germline V and J ends were trimmed by 2 bases and 3 bases, with 11 bases remaining between them. The CDR3 length is 14 residues. CDR3 protein: CAWSSGAPNQPQHF. The CDR3 DNA is TGTGCCTGGAGTAGCGGGGCACCCAATCAGCCCCAGCATTTT.

This clonotype was seen at least ten times. The genes are TRBV28 and TRBJ1-2; TRBD1 matches at 7 bases. CDR1 and CDR2 (germline): MDHEN, SYDVKM. CDR3 length: 14 amino acids. The ends lost 8 bases at V and 6 bases at J; junction bases unmatched: 12. The CDR3 sequence is CASSAPGQRNGYTF. CDR3 nucleotides: TGTGCCAGCTCAGCTCCGGGACAGAGAAATGGCTACACCTTC.

This chain joins TRBV20-1 and TRBJ2-7; TRBD2 agrees at 8 bases. The CDR3 consists of 14 residues. CDR1 and CDR2 (germline): DFQATT, SNEGSKA (reference sequence). Unmatched junction bases numbered 8, after V lost 0 bases and J lost 7 bases. The CDR3 sequence is CSARDEREIVEQYF. CDR3 DNA sequence: TGCAGTGCTAGAGATGAGCGGGAGATTGTAGAGCAGTACTTC.

The CDR3 region has the DNA TGTGCCAGCAGTGATGGGAGAGAACCAACCTACGAGCAGTACTTC. Translation: CASSDGREPTYEQYF. The genes are TRBV6-1 and TRBJ2-7; D is possibly TRBD2 (5 bases). The CDR3 runs to 15 residues. Per germline, CDR1 MNHNS and CDR2 SASEGT. V gave up 3 bases and J gave up 2 bases, with 14 bases separating them.

This clonotype was picked up many times. The chain links TRBV7-9 to TRBJ2-7; D is possibly TRBD1 (6 bases). This CDR3 has 13 amino acids. CDR1 SEHNR and CDR2 FQNEAQ come from the germline V gene (reference sequence). Between the trimmed V and J ends, which lost 1 base and 7 bases, there was a span of 11 bases. CDR3 sequence (DNA): TGTGCCAGCAGCTTAGACAGGGCGGAGGAGCAGTACTTC. It specifies CASSLDRAEEQYF.

In this sample, this clonotype turned up many times. For the CDR3, the DNA is TGTGCCAGCAGTTTCGGCGGGGAGCTGTTTTTT. Protein product: CASSFGGELFF. The gene calls are TRBV12-3 or TRBV12-4 and TRBJ2-2; D not resolved. This CDR3 comprises 11 residues. The V end was cut by 3 bases, the J end by 7 bases, with 3 bases between.

This clonotype was seen more than once but under ten times. V usage is TRBV5-1 and J usage is TRBJ2-5; no clear D. V was clipped by 3 bases and J by 3 bases, with 12 bases between them. Germline CDR1 is SGHRS and CDR2 is YFSETQ. This CDR3 is 14 amino acids long. The CDR3: CASSSGEMKETQYF. Written as DNA, the CDR3 is TGCGCCAGCAGCTCGGGTGAGATGAAAGAGACCCAGTACTTC.

This clonotype occurred many times. The gene calls are TRBV7-2 and TRBJ2-7; 8 nucleotides line up with TRBD2. The ends lost 4 bases at V and 5 bases at J; junction bases unmatched: 10. The CDR3 length is 15 residues. The germline CDR1 and CDR2 sequences are SGHTA and FQGNSA. Here the CDR3 DNA reads TGTGCCAGCAGCTCCCCGGTGCGGCGGGGGGACGAGCAGTACTTC. It specifies CASSSPVRRGDEQYF.